The next 32 T cell receptor beta chains were all read from a single sample in a study of vaccination effects on CD4 cells after COVID-19. TCRdb's table, derived via immunoSEQ multiplex PCR, lists solely in-frame clones and lacks some. The sample contains about 52,000 clones, 60% to 80% of which appear only once. The antigens for these receptors are not known. Before any sequencing was done, the ViraFEST assay used viral peptide pools to expand antigen-specific CD4+ T cells. The culture ran for around 10 days before CD4+ T cells were isolated. According to the study, vaccine recipients showed no prior SARS-CoV-2 infection and negative nucleocapsid antibodies. The material sequenced was CD4+ T cells from PBMCs cultured with HCoV-OC43 spike peptides, taken before COVID-19 vaccination. Subset here: HCoV-OC43 spike overlapping peptide pool stimulation. Receptor source: a human donor who received a COVID-19 vaccine.

The rearrangement links TRBV2 to TRBJ2-2; D call uncertain. This CDR3 region has 12 residues. The V gene's germline CDR1 is SNHLY and CDR2 FYNNEI. V was shortened by 5 bases and J by 9 bases, with 10 bases between the two germline ends. The CDR3: CASSLYGRELFF. Here the CDR3 DNA reads TGTGCCAGCAGTCTATACGGGCGGGAGCTGTTTTTT. Using reference TRBV2 and TRBJ2-2 for the parts outside the CDR3, the full variable domain is EPEVTQTPSHQVTQMGQEVILRCVPISNHLYFYWYRQILGQKVEFLVSFYNNEISEKSEIFDDQFSVERPDGSNFTLKIRSTKLEDSAMYFCASSLYGRELFFGEGSRLTVL.

This clone appeared once. This chain links TRBV2 with TRBJ2-5; D unresolved. V was cut by 4 bases and J by 1 base, with 10 bases left in between. The CDR3 totals 14 residues. Germline V CDR1 and CDR2: SNHLY, FYNNEI. CDR3 loop: CASSGRVIQETQYF. The CDR3 DNA is TGTGCCAGCAGTGGTCGGGTCATCCAAGAGACCCAGTACTTC.

The CDR3 loop reads CASRTGAQRETQYF. The CDR3 bases are TGTGCCAGCAGAACCGGGGCCCAACGAGAGACCCAGTACTTC. The chain employs TRBV2 and TRBJ2-5; D could derive from TRBD1 or TRBD2 (5 bases each). Germline CDR1 and CDR2: SNHLY and FYNNEI. The CDR3 length is 14 residues. V shed 6 bases and J shed 4 bases, with 15 bases lying between them. The full variable domain, in which reference TRBV2 and TRBJ2-5 provide the parts outside the CDR3, is EPEVTQTPSHQVTQMGQEVILRCVPISNHLYFYWYRQILGQKVEFLVSFYNNEISEKSEIFDDQFSVERPDGSNFTLKIRSTKLEDSAMYFCASRTGAQRETQYFGPGTRLLVL.

The J gene is TRBJ1-2, the V gene TRBV19, with TRBD1 as a possible D gene (5 bases). Germline values: CDR1 LNHDA, CDR2 SQIVND (reference sequence). V shed 7 bases and J shed 5 bases, with 11 bases lying between them. The length of the CDR3 is 12 residues. Written as DNA, the CDR3 is TGTGCCAGTACCAACTGGGGGTATGGCTACACCTTC. It codes for CASTNWGYGYTF. Full variable domain (rest looked up from reference TRBV19 and TRBJ1-2): DGGITQSPKYLFRKEGQNVTLSCEQNLNHDAMYWYRQDPGQGLRLIYYSQIVNDFQKGDIAEGYSVSREKKESFPLTVTSAQKNPTAFYLCASTNWGYGYTFGSGTRLTVV.

The rearrangement joins TRBV12-3 or TRBV12-4 to TRBJ2-3; no clear D gene. Between the trimmed V and J ends, which lost 6 bases and 0 bases, there was a span of 4 bases. CDR3 length: 12 amino acids. CDR3 bases: TGTGCCAGCAGGCTTAGCACAGATACGCAGTATTTT. Its protein is CASRLSTDTQYF.

The V call is TRBV5-1, the J call TRBJ1-3; 8 nucleotides line up with TRBD1. CDR1 is SGHRS and CDR2 is YFSETQ in the germline V gene. The CDR3 spans 15 residues. Trimming at V came to 5 bases and at J to 0 bases, leaving 4 bases not matched to a gene. The CDR3 nucleotides are TGCGCCAGCAGTGGACAGGGCTTCTCTGGAAACACCATATATTTT. This codes for CASSGQGFSGNTIYF. Combining the CDR3 with reference TRBV5-1 and TRBJ1-3 gives the whole variable domain KAGVTQTPRYLIKTRGQQVTLSCSPISGHRSVSWYQQTPGQGLQFLFEYFSETQRNKGNFPGRFSGRQFSNSRSEMNVSTLELGDSALYLCASSGQGFSGNTIYFGEGSWLTVV.

This clone was observed a handful of times. The chain couples TRBV6-6 to TRBJ2-2, with TRBD1 matching 7 bases. CDR1 is MNHNY and CDR2 is SVGAGI in the germline V gene (reference sequence). This CDR3 contains 17 residues. The junction had 14 bases not matched to a gene; V was cut back by 5 bases and J by 5 bases. DNA of the CDR3: TGTGCCAGCAGTCCAAAGTGGCAGGGGGTTCGGACCGGGGAGCTGTTTTTT. This translates into CASSPKWQGVRTGELFF.

This sequence joins TRBV27 and TRBJ2-3; a possible D gene is TRBD1 (6 bases). Trimming took 5 bases from V and 0 from J, leaving 9 bases between them. The CDR3 sequence is 14 residues long. Germline CDR1 MNHEY, CDR2 SMNVEV (reference sequence). The CDR3 DNA follows: TGTGCCAGCAGTCGGACAGCTAGCACAGATACGCAGTATTTT. Amino acid sequence: CASSRTASTDTQYF.

The chain joins TRBV2 to TRBJ1-4; TRBD1 might be the D (6 bases). Trimming removed 5 bases from V and 13 bases from J, with 14 bases in between. The germline gives CDR1 SNHLY, CDR2 FYNNEI. The CDR3 totals 12 residues. CDR3 sequence reads: CASSQQGVGLFF. The CDR3 region has the DNA TGTGCCAGCAGTCAACAGGGAGTGGGACTGTTTTTT.

The V and J genes are TRBV19 and TRBJ1-4; the match to TRBD1 covers 8 bases. Germline CDR1 is LNHDA and CDR2 is SQIVND (reference sequence). The CDR3 extends over 15 amino acids. Trimming at V came to 9 bases and at J to 0 bases, leaving 6 bases not matched to a gene. CDR3 nucleotide sequence: TGTGCCAGGGAGACAGGGGAAGCAACTAATGAAAAACTGTTTTTT. This codes for CARETGEATNEKLFF.

The V gene is TRBV2, the J gene TRBJ2-7; D gene unclear. The V end was cut by 3 bases, the J end by 6 bases, with 12 bases between. There are 13 residues in the CDR3. CDR1 and CDR2 (germline): SNHLY, FYNNEI. The CDR3 sequence is CASSDIGLGEQYV. The CDR3 nucleotides read TGTGCCAGCAGTGATATAGGTTTAGGCGAGCAGTACGTC.

In its sample, this clone was seen a few times. This sequence joins TRBV5-1 and TRBJ2-7, with 8 bases aligning to TRBD2. After removal of 0 bases from V and 3 bases from J, the junction contained 5 bases not matched to a gene. The CDR3 is 15 residues long. In germline, CDR1 is SGHRS, CDR2 YFSETQ. In DNA, the CDR3 is TGCGCCAGCAGCTTGGTTAGCGGGGACCTCTACGAGCAGTACGTC. This translates into CASSLVSGDLYEQYV.

The CDR3 spells CASSVTGQSREKLFF. CDR3 nucleotides: TGTGCCAGCAGCGTAACCGGGCAGTCAAGGGAAAAACTGTTTTTT. The chain joins TRBV9 to TRBJ1-4, with D uncertain. This CDR3 comprises 15 residues. V was trimmed by 1 base and J by 8 bases, leaving 15 bases between them. CDR1 is SGDLS, CDR2 YYNGEE, per germline.

This clone was counted a single time. V and J are TRBV19 and TRBJ1-3, with D unresolved. CDR3 length: 14 residues. Germline CDR1 reads LNHDA; CDR2 reads SQIVND (reference sequence). V was cut by 6 bases and J by 3 bases, with 12 bases left in between. The CDR3 loop reads CASRKTDRGNTIYF. In nucleotides, the CDR3 is TGTGCCAGTAGGAAGACTGATCGTGGAAACACCATATATTTT.

V and J are TRBV19 and TRBJ2-3, with a tentative D call TRBD2 (7 bases). Trimming left V 7 bases short and J 2 bases short, with 19 bases between. This CDR3 comprises 16 residues. Germline assignment: CDR1 LNHDA and CDR2 SQIVND (reference sequence). DNA for the CDR3: TGTGCCAGTAAGGGCTTGGCGGGGGCGAACACAGATACGCAGTATTTT. Translation gives CASKGLAGANTDTQYF.

This chain links TRBV3-1 (or the pseudogene TRBV3-2) with TRBJ1-4; D possibly corresponds to TRBD1 (6 bases). The CDR3 is made up of 15 amino acids. The germline V gene has CDR1 LGHDT and CDR2 YNNKEL (reference sequence). V lost 1 base, J lost 6 bases, and 12 bases lay in between. The CDR3 DNA reads as TGTGCCAGCAGCCAAGCCATGAGGGGGGATGAAAAACTGTTTTTT. This codes for CASSQAMRGDEKLFF.

This clone showed up just a few times. The V gene is TRBV19, the J gene TRBJ2-2; unclear D gene. The CDR3 runs to 13 residues. Germline values: CDR1 LNHDA, CDR2 SQIVND (reference sequence). Trimming took 6 bases from V and 5 from J, leaving 10 bases between them. CDR3 sequence: CASRKGLTGELFF. CDR3 sequence (DNA): TGTGCCAGTAGGAAGGGCTTGACCGGGGAGCTGTTTTTT.

The chain is built from TRBV10-3 and TRBJ2-6; D not resolved. The CDR3 consists of 15 residues. Trimming shortened V by 5 bases and J by 0 bases, and 8 bases separated the two germline ends. Germline values: CDR1 ENHRY, CDR2 SYGVKD. The CDR3 here is CAISPPTSGANVLTF. In DNA form, the CDR3 reads TGTGCCATCAGTCCCCCTACCTCTGGGGCCAACGTCCTGACTTTC.

The gene calls are TRBV6-1 and TRBJ2-1; 9 bases are shared with TRBD2. CDR1 is MNHNS, CDR2 SASEGT, per germline. Trimming removed 3 bases from V and 2 bases from J; junction bases left unmatched: 5. The CDR3 is 16 amino acids. The CDR3 spells CASSDPGLATYNEQFF. CDR3 nucleotides: TGTGCCAGCAGTGACCCAGGACTAGCGACCTACAATGAGCAGTTCTTC.

This clone was seen only a few times. The genes are TRBV10-1 and TRBJ2-5; perhaps D is TRBD1 or TRBD2 (5 bases each). Germline assignment: CDR1 WNHNN and CDR2 SYGVQD (reference sequence). The CDR3 sequence is 13 residues long. V was trimmed by 4 bases and J by 4 bases, leaving 10 bases between them. The CDR3 loop reads CASSGSRGETQYF. The CDR3 DNA follows: TGCGCCAGCAGTGGGTCGAGGGGAGAGACCCAGTACTTC.

The genes are TRBV3-1 (or the pseudogene TRBV3-2) and TRBJ1-2; the D is unclear. CDR1 LGHDT and CDR2 YNNKEL come from the germline V gene (reference sequence). Trimming took 3 bases from V and 3 from J, leaving 5 bases between them. This CDR3 is 12 amino acids long. The CDR3 reads CASSQVDYGYTF. The DNA for the CDR3 is TGTGCCAGCAGCCAGGTAGACTATGGCTACACCTTC.

This clone was seen a few times. The V call is TRBV6-5, the J call TRBJ2-6; the D gene could be TRBD1 or TRBD2 (5 bases each). This CDR3 is built from 15 residues. Germline V CDR1 and CDR2: MNHEY, SVGAGI. The ends were cut back, 6 bases at V and 0 bases at J, with 9 bases in the middle. The CDR3 sequence is CASRSGSSGANVLTF. For the CDR3, the DNA is TGTGCCAGCAGATCAGGGAGCTCTGGGGCCAACGTCCTGACTTTC.

This chain connects TRBV5-8 to TRBJ1-1; 7 positions agree with TRBD1. The germline V gene has CDR1 SGHTS and CDR2 YDEGEE. V dropped 7 bases and J dropped 1; count of bases not matched to a gene: 13. This CDR3 is built from 16 residues. The CDR3 region has the DNA TGTGCCAGCCCTAACGCCCCCGGACAGGAGAACACTGAAGCTTTCTTT. It yields the protein CASPNAPGQENTEAFF.

The CDR3 sequence is CASSQGSAGGEKTQYF. The CDR3, as DNA: TGCGCCAGCAGCCAAGGATCGGCCGGGGGCGAGAAGACCCAGTACTTC. This sequence joins TRBV4-1 and TRBJ2-5; TRBD1 or TRBD2 may be the D gene (6 bases each). Germline V gives CDR1 MGHRA, CDR2 YSYEKL. V gave up 1 base and J gave up 6 bases, with 18 bases separating them. The CDR3 is made up of 16 amino acids.

CDR3 sequence: CASGGGAAKNIQYF. Written as DNA, the CDR3 is TGTGCCAGCGGGGGGGGCGCGGCCAAAAACATTCAGTACTTC. The rearrangement uses TRBV7-2 and TRBJ2-4; D is perhaps TRBD2 (7 bases). In germline, CDR1 is SGHTA, CDR2 FQGNSA. This CDR3 comprises 14 residues. Trimming took off 8 bases at V and 1 base at J, with 12 bases between the two ends.

The CDR3 DNA sequence: TGTGCCACCAGTGACCCCTTGGCGGGGGTCAGGGGCTACACCTTC. As protein: CATSDPLAGVRGYTF. The chain has TRBV24-1 and TRBJ1-2; tentatively, D is TRBD1 (5 bases). This CDR3 is 15 amino acids long. Trimming pared 4 bases from V and 8 bases from J, leaving 19 bases between. Germline V gene lookup returns CDR1 KGHDR and CDR2 SFDVKD.

V usage is TRBV21-1 and J usage is TRBJ2-7. TRBV21-1 counts as a pseudogene. The CDR3 is made up of 9 amino acids. The CDR3 spells CASSIKGPV. The CDR3 DNA is TGTGCCAGCAGCATCAAAGGCCCCGTC.

The V call is TRBV11-2, the J call TRBJ2-5; 7 nucleotides line up with TRBD1. The CDR3 totals 16 residues. Germline-derived CDR1 and CDR2 are SGHAT and FQNNGV. V trimming: 0 bases; J trimming: 4 bases; junction bases outside the gene matches: 8. DNA for the CDR3: TGTGCCAGCAGCTTAGATCGAGGGGGCCCGGGAGAGACCCAGTACTTC. Encoded protein: CASSLDRGGPGETQYF.

V and J are TRBV24-1 and TRBJ1-5; maybe TRBD1 (5 bases). Germline loops: CDR1 KGHDR, CDR2 SFDVKD. Trimming took off 4 bases at V and 7 bases at J, with 10 bases between the two ends. CDR3 length: 13 amino acids. The CDR3 DNA is TGTGCCACCAGTGACAGGGTGGGACAGCCCCAGCATTTT. This sequence encodes CATSDRVGQPQHF.

The chain has TRBV7-2 and TRBJ2-5; no definite D call. In germline, CDR1 is SGHTA, CDR2 FQGNSA. This CDR3 region has 16 residues. V shed 4 bases and J shed 5 bases, with 20 bases lying between them. The CDR3: CASSSYFGRPWETQYF. In DNA form, the CDR3 reads TGTGCCAGCAGCTCTTACTTTGGCCGGCCGTGGGAGACCCAGTACTTC.

The chain recombines TRBV2 with TRBJ1-5; D not certain. Looked up from germline, CDR1 is SNHLY and CDR2 is FYNNEI. V was shortened by 6 bases and J by 0 bases, with 9 bases between the two germline ends. This CDR3 comprises 14 residues. CDR3 sequence: CASRETVSNQPQHF. CDR3 nucleotides: TGTGCCAGCAGGGAAACAGTTAGCAATCAGCCCCAGCATTTT.

The CDR3 nucleotides are TGTGCCTGGGAAAAAAATAATTCACCCCTCCACTTT. Protein product: CAWEKNNSPLHF. The chain uses TRBV30 and TRBJ1-6; no clear D. Trimming took off 5 bases at V and 5 bases at J, with 7 bases between the two ends. The CDR3 is 12 amino acids. Germline loops: CDR1 GTSNPN, CDR2 SVGIG (reference sequence).